The T cell receptor beta chain under discussion was sequenced for a study of control samples from healthy donors and cancer patients. This CDR3 spans 16 amino acids. Germline values: CDR1 SGHKS, CDR2 YYEKEE (reference sequence). V was shortened by 2 bases and J by 0 bases, with 12 bases between the two germline ends. The data were produced by immunoSEQ multiplex PCR, yet TCRdb's version contains in-frame clones alone and is incomplete. Of a few hundred thousand clones listed, about 93% are singletons. The rearrangement links TRBV5-5 to TRBJ2-1; D is ambiguous. The sequencing sample was made of PBMCs. The clonotype was recovered from a middle-aged man with head and neck cancer. DNA for the CDR3: TGTGCCAGCAGCTTAATTGCATTGAGCTCCTACAATGAGCAGTTCTTC. This encodes CASSLIALSSYNEQFF.